This T cell receptor beta chain was recorded in a study of T cell responses to AZD1222 COVID-19 vaccine. In the case of this clone: What it binds is not known.

Generated by immunoSEQ multiplex PCR, the TCRdb table keeps only in-frame clones and is missing some. The repertoire consists of some 170,000 clones, with approximately 92% occurring once and the leading ten covering approximately 0.98%. General observations from the study: Vaccine-related CD4 TCRs covered spike, predominating at 160-218 and 743-854. A rise in Spike-specific TCR breadth and depth followed two AZD1222 doses.

Looked up from germline, CDR1 is MNHEY and CDR2 is SVGEGT. The CDR3 loop spans 14 amino acids. The V and J ends lost 0 bases and 3 bases respectively, with 8 bases between them. Sequenced here: peripheral blood, sampled 28 days after the second dose of the MenACWY control vaccine. This clonotype was obtained from an adult who received the MenACWY meningococcal vaccine as a control. The chain recombines TRBV6-2 or TRBV6-3 with TRBJ1-1; D is ambiguous. The CDR3 reads CASSYSGGHTEAFF. Here the CDR3 DNA reads TGTGCCAGCAGTTACTCTGGCGGACACACTGAAGCTTTCTTT.